This T cell receptor (beta chain) was documented in a study of T cells after yellow fever vaccination. CDR1 and CDR2 (germline): LGHNA, YSLEER. The J segment lost 4 bases and the V segment lost 0 bases, leaving 3 bases of the junction unmatched. CDR3 length: 15 residues. This clonotype was seen a few times. The antigen is undetermined. Study-level points and caveats: Primary-vaccination clones mostly resurfaced post-booster (nearly 97% CD4, roughly 90% CD8). Relatively few clonotypes were ones that appeared in both CD4 and CD8 compartments.

Making TCR cDNA involved 5'RACE template switching, which added UMIs and a universal primer site. TCRdb independently ran MiXCR on the 5' RACE reads; one entry per CDR3 protein. In the table there are hundreds of thousands of distinct CDR3 sequences, around 4.9% of which are singletons. This clonotype originated in a man younger than 35 who received the YFV17D yellow fever vaccine. The chain joins TRBV4-3 to TRBJ2-3; 8 bases are a match to TRBD2. Material: CD4+ T cells sorted from PBMCs, obtained on the day of the yellow fever booster vaccination. The DNA for the CDR3 is TGCGCCAGCAGCCAAGAATCGGGGGGGGCAGATACGCAGTATTTT. Residues: CASSQESGGADTQYF.